This T cell receptor (beta chain) was observed in a study of STAT5B mutations in CD4+ large granular lymphocyte leukemia. Concerning this clone itself: Its antigen remains unknown.

The authors' processing: Lowest detectable productive clonotype frequency was 2.59 x 10-5. Measured with immunoSEQ multiplex PCR; TCRdb has only the in-frame clones, and not every one. V, J and clone size were drawn from that table, and D and trimming were deduced from the DNA. Of tens of thousands of clones listed, 72% were seen once; the top ten hold 2%. General observations from the study: Patient CD4-sorted repertoires looked more clonal than healthy CD4+ repertoires, even without putative leukemic clones. Without HLA matching, higher CD4+ than CD8+ T-LGLL clonality could reflect small sample size.

Sequenced sample: CD4+ T cells from blood buffy coats. The clonotype originates from a human donor in good health.

CDR3 protein: CASSLARRGRGYEQYF. In nucleotides, the CDR3 is TGTGCCAGCAGCTTAGCCAGACGTGGCCGCGGGTACGAGCAGTACTTC. The chain employs TRBV11-2 and TRBJ2-7; possibly TRBD2 for D (5 bases). The CDR3 spans 16 residues. Trimming left V 1 base short and J 4 bases short, with 17 bases between. Germline lookup yields CDR1 SGHAT and CDR2 FQNNGV.